This TCR beta chain derives from a study of OX40 agonist ivuxolimab in advanced cancers. The CDR3 sequence is 13 residues long. CDR1 is GTSNPN, CDR2 SVGIG, per germline (reference sequence). V was clipped by 4 bases and J by 2 bases, with 12 bases between them. Using immunoSEQ multiplex PCR, the repertoire was profiled, and TCRdb retains in-frame clones only, with some absent. The repertoire holds tens of thousands of clones, with 80% to 90% as singletons. The sample was CD4+ or CD8+ T cells sorted from blood, taken in a trial of the OX40 agonist ivuxolimab. V is TRBV30 and J is TRBJ2-7, with no clear D. This TCR was recovered from an adult with an advanced solid tumor such as melanoma, head and neck, liver or kidney cancer. The DNA of the CDR3 is TGTGCCTGGAAAGAAGCGACCGCCTACGAGCAGTACTTC. Residues: CAWKEATAYEQYF.